The 31 T cell receptor beta chains below all came from one sample that was sequenced in a study of cytomegalovirus exposure and HLA in healthy donors. A multiplex PCR was run with 60 Vbeta primers and 13 Jbeta primers. This table comes from immunoSEQ multiplex PCR, and its TCRdb copy is limited to in-frame clones, with some not included. Of about 160,000 clones listed, about 79% are singletons. The material sequenced was PBMCs. These receptors originate from a man between 45 and 60 years old in good health and CMV-seropositive.

This clone was detected only once. The chain joins TRBV27 to TRBJ2-5, with 8 bases fitting TRBD2. This CDR3 has 16 residues. J was trimmed by 4 bases and V by 2 bases; bases with no gene match: 9. Germline V gives CDR1 MNHEY, CDR2 SMNVEV (reference sequence). CDR3 sequence (DNA): TGTGCCAGCAGTTTACGGGCGGGAGGCGAGGGAGAGACCCAGTACTTC. Translation: CASSLRAGGEGETQYF.

This clone came up once. The chain joins TRBV30 to TRBJ2-2; TRBD2 is a possible D gene (6 bases). Per the germline V gene, CDR1 is GTSNPN and CDR2 is SVGIG (reference sequence). The V and J ends lost 2 bases and 3 bases respectively, with 16 bases between them. The CDR3 extends over 16 amino acids. CDR3 loop: CAWSLARRYDTGELFF. DNA for the CDR3: TGTGCCTGGAGTCTAGCGAGGAGGTATGACACCGGGGAGCTGTTTTTT.

This chain connects TRBV7-9 to TRBJ1-3; 8 bases are a match to TRBD1. The V segment lost 1 base and the J segment 0 bases; nucleotides outside the gene matches: 5. This CDR3 has 17 residues. Germline CDR1 SEHNR, CDR2 FQNEAQ (reference sequence). CDR3 in DNA: TGTGCCAGCAGCTTAGAAAGACAGGGGAGCTCTGGAAACACCATATATTTT. Its translation: CASSLERQGSSGNTIYF.

This clone has a handful of counts. Other DNA sequences within the sample encode an identical CDR3. This rearrangement joins TRBV7-8 to TRBJ1-1; tentatively, D is TRBD1 (5 bases). Germline CDR1 SGHVS, CDR2 FQNEAQ. Between the trimmed V and J ends, which lost 1 base and 4 bases, there was a span of 7 bases. The CDR3 runs 13 residues. DNA for the CDR3: TGTGCCAGCAGCTTAGGGGGGGGCACTGAAGCTTTCTTT. Encoded protein: CASSLGGGTEAFF. The entire variable domain, with the rest obtained from reference TRBV7-8 and TRBJ1-1, is as follows: GAGVSQSPRYKVAKRGQDVALRCDPISGHVSLFWYQQALGQGPEFLTYFQNEAQLDKSGLPSDRFFAERPEGSVSTLKIQRTQQEDSAVYLCASSLGGGTEAFFGQGTRLTVV.

The count of this clone is one. Distinct nucleotide sequences in the sample also encode this CDR3. V is TRBV18 and J is TRBJ2-5; D remains ambiguous. V lost 2 bases to trimming and J lost 2 bases, with 6 bases between them. CDR1 KGHSH and CDR2 LQKENI come from the germline V gene. CDR3 length: 13 residues. The CDR3 is CASSPRRQETQYF. The CDR3 DNA follows: TGTGCCAGCTCACCAAGGCGGCAAGAGACCCAGTACTTC.

The J gene is TRBJ2-3, the V gene TRBV5-1; D is unresolved. The CDR3 has 14 amino acids. Trimming shortened V by 4 bases and J by 4 bases, and 13 bases separated the two germline ends. Germline CDR1 reads SGHRS; CDR2 reads YFSETQ. The CDR3 nucleotides are TGCGCCAGCAGCCCACGAGTTCAAGCAGATACGCAGTATTTT. This translates into CASSPRVQADTQYF.

DNA of the CDR3: TGCGCCAGCAGCCAAGTGTTAGCGGGGGACAATGAGCAGTTCTTC. Encoded protein: CASSQVLAGDNEQFF. This rearrangement joins TRBV4-1 to TRBJ2-1; TRBD2 matches 9 bases. Per the germline V gene, CDR1 is MGHRA and CDR2 is YSYEKL. The CDR3 loop spans 15 amino acids. Unmatched junction bases numbered 3, after V lost 1 base and J lost 5 bases.

The gene calls are TRBV10-3 and TRBJ1-3; the D is unclear. Trimming left V 10 bases short and J 0 bases short, with 16 bases between. The CDR3 sequence is 15 residues long. Germline lookup yields CDR1 ENHRY and CDR2 SYGVKD. CDR3 in amino acids: CATKSTGSSGNTIYF. The CDR3 DNA follows: TGTGCCACAAAGTCGACGGGTAGCTCTGGAAACACCATATATTTT.

The rearrangement joins TRBV6-7 to TRBJ2-7; 10 bases agree with TRBD2. TRBV6-7 carries the ORF label, with uncertain function. V lost 0 bases and J lost 1; bases outside the gene matches: 9. This CDR3 region has 18 residues. This CDR3 reads CASSYSPSGGQESYEQYF. CDR3 nucleotide sequence: TGTGCCAGCAGTTACTCGCCTAGCGGGGGTCAAGAATCCTACGAGCAGTACTTC.

The chain uses TRBV5-6 and TRBJ1-4, with TRBD1 matching over 10 bases. Germline trimming cut 3 bases from V and 5 bases from J; bases unmatched to any gene: 4. There are 15 residues in the CDR3. Germline V gene data show CDR1 as SGHDT and CDR2 as YYEEEE. The CDR3 spells CASSSRTGGNEKLFF. Here the CDR3 DNA reads TGTGCCAGCAGCTCACGGACAGGGGGGAATGAAAAACTGTTTTTT.

The chain combines TRBV10-1 with TRBJ2-7; TRBD2 agrees at 13 bases. The CDR3 consists of 15 residues. Losses at the gene ends were 5 bases for V and 3 bases for J; bases not matched to a gene: 4. The germline gives CDR1 WNHNN, CDR2 SYGVQD (reference sequence). In nucleotides, the CDR3 is TGCGCCAGCAGTAACCGACTAGCGGGGGGCTACGAGCAGTACTTC. It yields the protein CASSNRLAGGYEQYF.

The chain uses TRBV5-1 and TRBJ2-1; D call uncertain. This CDR3 has 14 residues. V lost 0 bases to trimming and J lost 5 bases, with 9 bases between them. The germline gives CDR1 SGHRS, CDR2 YFSETQ. CDR3 sequence reads: CASSLGGSNNEQFF. As DNA, the CDR3 is TGCGCCAGCAGCTTGGGCGGCTCAAACAATGAGCAGTTCTTC.

The V gene is TRBV6-6, the J gene TRBJ2-1; 9 nucleotides agree with TRBD1. This CDR3 spans 14 amino acids. Germline V gene sequence: CDR1 MNHNY, CDR2 SVGAGI (reference sequence). Germline trimming cut 5 bases from V and 6 bases from J; bases unmatched to any gene: 5. The CDR3 is CASSLPGQGNEQFF. CDR3 nucleotides: TGTGCCAGCAGTCTCCCGGGACAGGGCAATGAGCAGTTCTTC.

The CDR3 bases are TGCAGCGTTGAAGTCCCCACAGGGAGTCGGCTAGGCTACACCTTC. Protein sequence: CSVEVPTGSRLGYTF. This chain uses TRBV29-1 with TRBJ1-2; D possibly corresponds to TRBD1 (6 bases). The germline gives CDR1 SQVTM, CDR2 ANQGSEA. Trimming shortened V by 1 base and J by 8 bases, and 20 bases separated the two germline ends. The CDR3 spans 15 residues. Full variable domain (rest looked up from reference TRBV29-1 and TRBJ1-2): SAVISQKPSRDICQRGTSLTIQCQVDSQVTMMFWYRQQPGQSLTLIATANQGSEATYESGFVIDKFPISRPNLTFSTLTVSNMSPEDSSIYLCSVEVPTGSRLGYTFGSGTRLTVV.

V gene TRBV29-1 combines with J gene TRBJ1-2; 10 positions match TRBD1. Germline trimming cut 5 bases from V and 4 bases from J; bases unmatched to any gene: 1. Germline V lookup: CDR1 SQVTM, CDR2 ANQGSEA. The length of the CDR3 is 12 residues. CDR3 in DNA: TGCAGCGTTCGGACAGGGGGCTATGGCTACACCTTC. It translates to CSVRTGGYGYTF.

In its sample, this clone was seen a few times. The CDR3 DNA is TGTGCCAGCAGCGTAGGGGCTAGCGGGCTGAGGAGCACAGATACGCAGTATTTT. This sequence encodes CASSVGASGLRSTDTQYF. The chain links TRBV9 to TRBJ2-3; 8 positions agree with TRBD2. Germline values: CDR1 SGDLS, CDR2 YYNGEE. V gave up 0 bases and J gave up 0 bases; unmatched junction bases: 9. CDR3 size: 18 residues.

The V gene is TRBV6-1, the J gene TRBJ2-3; 9 nucleotides align to TRBD2. CDR3 length equals 15 residues. With 6 bases clipped from V and 6 bases from J, the junction kept 10 bases outside the gene matches. The germline V gene encodes CDR1 MNHNS and CDR2 SASEGT. CDR3 DNA sequence: TGTGCCAGCAGCCAGACTAGCGGCCTTTATGATACGCAGTATTTT. It yields the protein CASSQTSGLYDTQYF.

The V gene is TRBV5-1, the J gene TRBJ2-1; D is ambiguous. Germline lookup yields CDR1 SGHRS and CDR2 YFSETQ. V lost 4 bases and J lost 5, with 7 bases in between. There are 12 residues in the CDR3. The CDR3 loop is CASSPRDNEQFF. In DNA, the CDR3 is TGCGCCAGCAGCCCACGCGACAATGAGCAGTTCTTC.

The rearrangement joins TRBV7-6 to TRBJ2-5; D unresolved. Germline V gene lookup returns CDR1 SGHVS and CDR2 FNYEAQ. Trimming took 1 base from V and 5 from J, leaving 8 bases between them. CDR3 length equals 13 residues. The CDR3 nucleotides read TGTGCCAGCAGCTTAGGCGGTCGGGAGACCCAGTACTTC. Translated: CASSLGGRETQYF.

Only a few counts were recorded for this clone. V and J are TRBV9 and TRBJ2-7; D may be TRBD1 (6 bases). V was clipped by 3 bases and J by 7 bases, with 17 bases between them. Germline lookup yields CDR1 SGDLS and CDR2 YYNGEE. This CDR3 has 14 amino acids. The CDR3 spells CASSDRAGLGEQYF. In DNA, the CDR3 is TGTGCCAGCAGCGACAGGGCAGGGCTGGGGGAGCAGTACTTC.

The rearrangement joins TRBV7-6 to TRBJ2-3; possible D gene TRBD2, 5 bases. Germline assignment: CDR1 SGHVS and CDR2 FNYEAQ. V lost 10 bases, J lost 2 bases, and 16 bases lay in between. The CDR3 has 14 residues. The CDR3 here is CATQERPFTDTQYF. DNA of the CDR3: TGTGCCACCCAGGAGCGGCCCTTCACAGATACGCAGTATTTT.

CDR3 DNA: TGTGCCAGCAGCCTATGGACAGGGGAAGAGACCCAGTACTTC. This translates into CASSLWTGEETQYF. J is TRBJ2-5 and V is TRBV5-4; TRBD1 matches 9 bases. V lost 4 bases, J lost 3 bases, and 4 bases stayed unmatched. CDR1 is SGHNT, CDR2 YYREEE, per germline (reference sequence). The length of the CDR3 is 14 residues. Filled out from reference TRBV5-4 and TRBJ2-5, the complete variable domain reads ETGVTQSPTHLIKTRGQQVTLRCSSQSGHNTVSWYQQALGQGPQFIFQYYREEENGRGNFPPRFSGLQFPNYSSELNVNALELDDSALYLCASSLWTGEETQYFGPGTRLLVL.

The chain joins TRBV18 to TRBJ1-1, with TRBD1 identical over 11 bases. Germline CDR1 is KGHSH and CDR2 is LQKENI. With 5 bases clipped from V and 7 bases from J, the junction kept 9 bases outside the gene matches. The CDR3 is 15 residues long. The CDR3 loop reads CASSRTGGEVGEAFF. The CDR3 DNA is TGTGCCAGCTCAAGGACAGGGGGCGAGGTGGGTGAAGCTTTCTTT.

The genes are TRBV19 and TRBJ1-1; 8 bases fit TRBD1. The CDR3 contains 14 residues. Per germline, CDR1 LNHDA and CDR2 SQIVND (reference sequence). V was pared by 11 bases and J by 1 base, with 9 bases of the junction left unmatched. The CDR3 coding sequence is TGTGCCGCCAAAATTGACAGGGGGAACACTGAAGCTTTCTTT. Its protein product is CAAKIDRGNTEAFF.

This rearrangement joins TRBV5-1 to TRBJ1-3; 7 bases align to TRBD1. CDR1 is SGHRS, CDR2 YFSETQ, per germline. With 4 bases clipped from V and 0 bases from J, the junction kept 4 bases outside the gene matches. This CDR3 is 15 amino acids long. Written as DNA, the CDR3 is TGCGCCAGCAGCAACAGGGGTGACTCTGGAAACACCATATATTTT. Its translation is CASSNRGDSGNTIYF.

V gene TRBV19 combines with J gene TRBJ1-4, with no clear D. Germline loops: CDR1 LNHDA, CDR2 SQIVND (reference sequence). Trimming removed 5 bases at V and 11 bases at J, with 12 bases between. The CDR3 length is 12 residues. In DNA form, the CDR3 reads TGTGCCAGTAGTCCCCCGGGAGGGAAACTGTTTTTT. This sequence encodes CASSPPGGKLFF.

This clone has just a few counts. The rearrangement joins TRBV11-2 to TRBJ1-2; D is perhaps TRBD1 (5 bases). The germline V and J ends were trimmed by 6 bases and 8 bases, with 19 bases remaining between them. Germline lookup yields CDR1 SGHAT and CDR2 FQNNGV. The CDR3 totals 14 residues. The CDR3 reads CASSRAGPLLGYTF. In DNA form, the CDR3 reads TGTGCCAGCAGTCGAGCAGGGCCCTTACTAGGCTACACCTTC.

This chain links TRBV11-2 with TRBJ2-2; no firm D call. CDR1 is SGHAT, CDR2 FQNNGV, per germline. V dropped 3 bases and J dropped 8 bases, with 16 bases sitting between them. The CDR3 totals 15 residues. CDR3 amino acids: CASSFERLLGGELFF. The CDR3 region has the DNA TGTGCCAGCAGCTTCGAGAGGCTCCTCGGAGGGGAGCTGTTTTTT.

V usage is TRBV6-5 and J usage is TRBJ1-4; perhaps TRBD1 as D (5 bases). The CDR3 spans 14 residues. Germline V gives CDR1 MNHEY, CDR2 SVGAGI. V shed 5 bases and J shed 5 bases, with 12 bases lying between them. The CDR3: CASSTTHRNEKLFF. CDR3 nucleotides: TGTGCCAGCAGTACCACTCACAGGAATGAAAAACTGTTTTTT.

The V gene is TRBV5-1, the J gene TRBJ2-7, with 8 bases aligning to TRBD2. This CDR3 contains 14 residues. Germline CDR1 reads SGHRS; CDR2 reads YFSETQ. Trimming at V came to 0 bases and at J to 5 bases, leaving 4 bases not matched to a gene. The CDR3 DNA sequence: TGCGCCAGCAGCTTGGTTCCAGCGGGAGACGAGCAGTACGTC. It encodes CASSLVPAGDEQYV.

The J gene is TRBJ2-3, the V gene TRBV7-8; 14 nucleotides match TRBD2. This CDR3 comprises 15 residues. Germline V gene sequence: CDR1 SGHVS, CDR2 FQNEAQ. The V gene end was trimmed by 5 bases and the J gene end by 4 bases; junction bases not matched to a gene: 2. CDR3: CASSPGLAGADTQYF. The CDR3, as DNA: TGTGCCAGCAGCCCGGGACTAGCGGGAGCAGATACGCAGTATTTT.